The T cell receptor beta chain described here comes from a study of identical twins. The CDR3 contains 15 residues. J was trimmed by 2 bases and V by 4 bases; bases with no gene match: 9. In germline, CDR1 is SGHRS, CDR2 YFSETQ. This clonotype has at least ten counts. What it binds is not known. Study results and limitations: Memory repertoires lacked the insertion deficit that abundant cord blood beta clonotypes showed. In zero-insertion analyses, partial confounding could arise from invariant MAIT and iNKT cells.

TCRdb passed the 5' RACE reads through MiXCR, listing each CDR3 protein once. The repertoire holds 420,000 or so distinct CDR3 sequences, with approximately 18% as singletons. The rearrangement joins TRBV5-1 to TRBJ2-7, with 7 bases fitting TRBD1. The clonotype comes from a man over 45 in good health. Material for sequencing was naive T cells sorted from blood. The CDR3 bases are TGCGCCAGCAGCAGGACCGGGACAGAAACCTACGAGCAGTACTTC. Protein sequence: CASSRTGTETYEQYF.